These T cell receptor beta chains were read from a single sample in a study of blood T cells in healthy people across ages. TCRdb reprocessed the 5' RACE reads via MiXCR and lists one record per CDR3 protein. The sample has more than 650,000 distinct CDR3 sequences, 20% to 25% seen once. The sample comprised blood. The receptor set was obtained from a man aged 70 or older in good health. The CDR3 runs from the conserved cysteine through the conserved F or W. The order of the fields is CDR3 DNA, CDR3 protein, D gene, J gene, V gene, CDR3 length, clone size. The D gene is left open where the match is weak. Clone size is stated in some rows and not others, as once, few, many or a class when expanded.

TGTGCCAGCAGTTCCCAATGGGGGACGGAAGCGCAGTATTTT,CASSSQWGTEAQYF,-,TRBJ2-3,TRBV27,14,few
TGTGCCAGCAGCCAAGGGGTGACAGGGCGCAATGAGCAGTTCTTC,CASSQGVTGRNEQFF,TRBD1,TRBJ2-1,TRBV4-2,15,few
TGTGCCAGCAAACGGACAGCGAACACTGAAGCTTTCTTT,CASKRTANTEAFF,-,TRBJ1-1,TRBV2,13,-
TGTGCCAGCGGACAGGGTACTGAAGCTTTCTTT,CASGQGTEAFF,TRBD1,TRBJ1-1,TRBV12-3/TRBV12-4,11,many
TGTGCCAGCAGCCAGACAGGGGGCTTAGCCAAAAACATTCAGTACTTC,CASSQTGGLAKNIQYF,TRBD1,TRBJ2-4,TRBV9,16,few
TGTGCCAGCAGCTTAAGGCGGGGGCCCTCGGATGAGCAGTTCTTC,CASSLRRGPSDEQFF,-,TRBJ2-1,TRBV7-8,15,many
TGTACCAGCAGTTTATATAAGACTAGCGTCAATGAGCAGTTCTTC,CTSSLYKTSVNEQFF,TRBD2,TRBJ2-1,TRBV12-3/TRBV12-4,15,-
TGTGCCAGCAGCTTAGCGGCTAGCAATCAGCCCCAGCATTTT,CASSLAASNQPQHF,-,TRBJ1-5,TRBV5-5,14,-
TGCAGTGCTAGAAAAGGTCACCTCGGGGGCTATGGCTACACCTTC,CSARKGHLGGYGYTF,-,TRBJ1-2,TRBV20-1,15,-
TGCAGCGTTGAAGACCCGATACAGGGGACCTACGAGCAGTACTTC,CSVEDPIQGTYEQYF,TRBD1,TRBJ2-7,TRBV29-1,15,few
TGCAGTGCTAGAGATCAGACAGGCACTGGGGATGGCTACACCTTC,CSARDQTGTGDGYTF,-,TRBJ1-2,TRBV20-1,15,once
TGTGCCACCAGCATCCAGCGGGGAGTGAACACCGGGGAGCTGTTTTTT,CATSIQRGVNTGELFF,TRBD2,TRBJ2-2,TRBV24-1,16,-
TGTGCCAGCAGCTTGGTAGGGACCAGTGGCTACGAGCAGTACTTC,CASSLVGTSGYEQYF,-,TRBJ2-7,TRBV5-5,15,-
TGTGCCAGTAGCTTAGTGTACCAGGATAATTCACCCCTCCACTTT,CASSLVYQDNSPLHF,-,TRBJ1-6,TRBV7-2,15,few
TGCAGCGTTGAAGAGGACAGAAACTATGGCTACACCTTC,CSVEEDRNYGYTF,-,TRBJ1-2,TRBV29-1,13,few
TGTGCCAGCAGCTGGACTAGCGGGATCCCCCCGCGTCGTGAGACCCAGTACTTC,CASSWTSGIPPRRETQYF,TRBD2,TRBJ2-5,TRBV6-2/TRBV6-3,18,-
TGTGCCAGCAGAAATCAGGGCGATGGAGGCTACACCTTC,CASRNQGDGGYTF,-,TRBJ1-2,TRBV12-3/TRBV12-4,13,few
TGTGCCAGCAGCCTCCCCGGAGTAGCTGATACGCAGTATTTT,CASSLPGVADTQYF,-,TRBJ2-3,TRBV28,14,-
TGCGCCAGCAGCTTGAGTCCCACCGGCACAAACTATGGCTACACCTTC,CASSLSPTGTNYGYTF,-,TRBJ1-2,TRBV5-1,16,few
TGTGCCAGCAGTGAAGCGCGGTCGCATACCGGGGAACTGTTTTTT,CASSEARSHTGELFF,-,TRBJ2-2,TRBV2,15,-
TGTGCCAGCACCCTCGCGGGGGGGCCAAATGAGCAGTTCTTC,CASTLAGGPNEQFF,TRBD2,TRBJ2-1,TRBV3-1,14,many
TGTGCCAGCAGCCCGTTTATGAGGGAGGATCAGCCCCAGCATTTT,CASSPFMREDQPQHF,-,TRBJ1-5,TRBV3-1,15,few
TGTGCCAGCATCAGGACAGGGGAGATGAACACTGAAGCTTTCTTT,CASIRTGEMNTEAFF,TRBD1,TRBJ1-1,TRBV14,15,-
TGTGCCAGCAGCTTACGAGGTGGTGCTAGCCACCAAGAGACCCAGTACTTC,CASSLRGGASHQETQYF,-,TRBJ2-5,TRBV7-2,17,few
TGCAGTGCTACCCAGGGTAGCTACGAGCAGTACTTC,CSATQGSYEQYF,-,TRBJ2-7,TRBV20-1,12,few